These T cell receptor beta chains were read from a single sample in a study of blood T cell repertoires in COVID-19. Profiled with immunoSEQ multiplex PCR; TCRdb holds only in-frame clones, not every one. Of fewer than 450,000 clones listed, nearly 90% are singletons. Input material: PBMCs or T cells enriched from blood (not recorded which). These receptors originate from a woman aged 40 to 55 with acute COVID-19. CDR3s leave out the opening cysteine and the closing phenylalanine or tryptophan. The order of the fields is V gene, clone size, J gene, CDR3 protein. Not all rows give a size; the values are once, few, many and, for expanded clones, a class.

TRBV2,NA,TRBJ1-2,ASSELGGGYT
TRBV13,NA,TRBJ2-2,ASAQGTSTGELF
TRBV12-3/TRBV12-4,NA,TRBJ2-5,ASSLWDKETQY
TRBV30,NA,TRBJ2-7,AWSMLAGRDEQY
TRBV2,NA,TRBJ1-2,ASSGAGVNGYT
TRBV5-3,NA,TRBJ2-7,ARSLHLSGSSYEQY
TRBV5-1,NA,TRBJ2-3,ASSLEWGRDTQY
TRBV7-9,NA,TRBJ2-3,ASSPRGAGGDTDTQY
TRBV15,NA,TRBJ1-1,ATSRPGRADTEAF
TRBV2,NA,TRBJ2-3,ASSARGTGFGTDTQY
TRBV5-6,NA,TRBJ1-2,ASSLVGSGVYGYT
TRBV5-4,NA,TRBJ1-1,ASSPGGGTEAF
TRBV5-1,NA,TRBJ1-2,ASSLLTGYGYT
TRBV10-3,NA,TRBJ1-5,AISPGTVSDQPQH
TRBV4-2,NA,TRBJ1-2,ASSLYRGRAYGYT
TRBV7-2,once,TRBJ2-7,ASSNPRVHEQY
TRBV12-3/TRBV12-4,NA,TRBJ1-1,ASSSQGGAF